A selection of T cell receptor beta chains follows, all from one sample in a study of blood T cell repertoires in COVID-19. TCRdb keeps only in-frame clones here, not all; method: immunoSEQ multiplex PCR. This sample has over 350,000 clones, with 85% to 90% found just once. Sequenced: PBMCs or T cells enriched from blood (not recorded which). These receptors originate from a woman in her forties or fifties who had recovered from COVID-19. CDR3s include the opening cysteine and the closing phenylalanine or tryptophan.

V	CDR3
TRBV15	CATSGRQGTVTDTQYF
TRBV4-1	CASSQRYEEVSPLHF
TRBV19	CASSMGLAGGYEQYF
TRBV28	CASSLLLGTNNSPLHF
TRBV7-9	CASSLDRPGYTF
TRBV12-3/TRBV12-4	CASTGESYEQYF
TRBV5-6	CASSHRAGGEAFF
TRBV6-5	CASSTTGTGPTEAFF
TRBV18	CASSPSLSTEAFF
TRBV10-3	CAISRDKYSNQPQHF
TRBV5-1	CASSYRVTDTQYF
TRBV2	CASSGGGTGISGANVLTF
TRBV3-1/TRBV3-2	CASSQTLGGPSGGINEQFF
TRBV7-3	CASSFTGNPPSPLHF
TRBV9	CASSVDRSPLHF
TRBV7-2	CASSFNGAATYGYTF